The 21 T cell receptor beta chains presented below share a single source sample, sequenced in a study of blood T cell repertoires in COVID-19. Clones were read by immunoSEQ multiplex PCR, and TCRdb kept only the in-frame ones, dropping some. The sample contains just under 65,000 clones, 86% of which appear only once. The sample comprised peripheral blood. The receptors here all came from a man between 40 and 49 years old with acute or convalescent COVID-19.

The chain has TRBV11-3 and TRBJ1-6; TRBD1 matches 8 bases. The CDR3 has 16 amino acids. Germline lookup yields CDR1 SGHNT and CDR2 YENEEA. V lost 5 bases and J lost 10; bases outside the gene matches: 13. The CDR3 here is CASSPRTGYYVSPLHF. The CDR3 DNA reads TGTGCCAGCAGCCCCAGGACAGGGTACTACGTGTCACCCCTCCACTTT.

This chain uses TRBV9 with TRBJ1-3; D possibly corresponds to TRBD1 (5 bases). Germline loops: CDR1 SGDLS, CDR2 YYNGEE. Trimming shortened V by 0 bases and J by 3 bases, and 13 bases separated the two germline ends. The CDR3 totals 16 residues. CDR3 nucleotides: TGTGCCAGCAGCGTAGATGGGGCAGCGTTTGGAAACACCATATATTTT. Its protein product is CASSVDGAAFGNTIYF.

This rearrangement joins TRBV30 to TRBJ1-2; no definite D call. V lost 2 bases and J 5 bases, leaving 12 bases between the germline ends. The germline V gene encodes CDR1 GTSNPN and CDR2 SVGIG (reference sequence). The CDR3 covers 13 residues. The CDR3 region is CAWSPGTGYGYTF. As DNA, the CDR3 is TGTGCCTGGAGTCCGGGCACGGGGTATGGCTACACCTTC.

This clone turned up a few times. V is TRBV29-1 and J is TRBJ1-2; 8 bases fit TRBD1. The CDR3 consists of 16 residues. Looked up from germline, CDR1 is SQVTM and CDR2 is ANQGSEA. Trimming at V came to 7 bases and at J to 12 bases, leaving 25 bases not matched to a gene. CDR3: CSAIPAEGQGAHADTF. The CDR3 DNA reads TGCAGCGCAATACCGGCGGAGGGCCAGGGGGCCCATGCCGACACCTTC.

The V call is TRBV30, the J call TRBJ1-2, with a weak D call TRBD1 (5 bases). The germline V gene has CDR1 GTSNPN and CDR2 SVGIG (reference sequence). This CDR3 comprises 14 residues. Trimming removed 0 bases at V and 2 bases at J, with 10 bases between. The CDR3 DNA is TGTGCCTGGAGTGTTCAGGGTGTGAACTATGGCTACACCTTC. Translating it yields CAWSVQGVNYGYTF.

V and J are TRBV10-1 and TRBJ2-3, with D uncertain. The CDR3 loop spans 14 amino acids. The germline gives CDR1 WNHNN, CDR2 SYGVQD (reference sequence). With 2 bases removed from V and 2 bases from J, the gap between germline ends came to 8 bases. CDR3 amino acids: CASSEIQITDTQYF. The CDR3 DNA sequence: TGCGCCAGCAGTGAGATCCAGATCACAGATACGCAGTATTTT.

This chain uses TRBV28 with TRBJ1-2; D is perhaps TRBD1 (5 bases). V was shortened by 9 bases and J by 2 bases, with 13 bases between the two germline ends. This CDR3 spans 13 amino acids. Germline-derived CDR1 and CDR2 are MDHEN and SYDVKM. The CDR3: CASSPRANYGYTF. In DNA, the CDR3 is TGTGCCAGTTCGCCCAGGGCGAACTATGGCTACACCTTC.

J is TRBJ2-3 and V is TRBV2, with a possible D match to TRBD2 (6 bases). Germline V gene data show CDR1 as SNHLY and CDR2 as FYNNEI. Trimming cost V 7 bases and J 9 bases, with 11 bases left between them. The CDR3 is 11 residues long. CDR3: CASKEGQTQYF. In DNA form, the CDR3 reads TGTGCCAGCAAGGAGGGGCAGACGCAGTATTTT.

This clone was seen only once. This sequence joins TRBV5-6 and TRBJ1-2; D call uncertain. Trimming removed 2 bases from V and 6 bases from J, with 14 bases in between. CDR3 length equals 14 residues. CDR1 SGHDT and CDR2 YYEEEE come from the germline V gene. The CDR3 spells CASSLQSRPHGYTF. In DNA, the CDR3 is TGTGCCAGCAGCTTACAGTCCCGACCACATGGCTACACCTTC.

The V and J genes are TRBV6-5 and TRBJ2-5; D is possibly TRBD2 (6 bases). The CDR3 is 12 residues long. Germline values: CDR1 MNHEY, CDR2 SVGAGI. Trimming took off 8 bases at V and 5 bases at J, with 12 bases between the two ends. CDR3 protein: CASARAGETQYF. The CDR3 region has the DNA TGTGCCAGCGCTCGGGCGGGGGAGACCCAGTACTTC.

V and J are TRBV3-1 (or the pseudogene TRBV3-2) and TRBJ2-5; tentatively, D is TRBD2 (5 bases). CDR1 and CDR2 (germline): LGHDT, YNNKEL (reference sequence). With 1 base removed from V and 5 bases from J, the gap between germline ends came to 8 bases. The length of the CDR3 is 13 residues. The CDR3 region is CASSQVRAETQYF. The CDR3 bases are TGTGCCAGCAGCCAAGTGAGGGCCGAGACCCAGTACTTC.

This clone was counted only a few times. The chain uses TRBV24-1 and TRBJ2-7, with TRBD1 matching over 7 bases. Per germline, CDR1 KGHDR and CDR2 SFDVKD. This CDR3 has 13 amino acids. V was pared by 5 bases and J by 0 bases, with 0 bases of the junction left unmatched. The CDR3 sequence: CATSGDSSYEQYF. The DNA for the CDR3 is TGTGCCACCAGTGGGGACAGCTCCTACGAGCAGTACTTC.

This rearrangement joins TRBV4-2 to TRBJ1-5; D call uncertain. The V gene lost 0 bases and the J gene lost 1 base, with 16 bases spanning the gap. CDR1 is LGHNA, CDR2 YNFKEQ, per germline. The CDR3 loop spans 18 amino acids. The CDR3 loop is CASSQDLLGGGSNQPQHF. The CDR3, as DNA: TGTGCCAGCAGCCAAGATCTCCTAGGTGGTGGAAGCAATCAGCCCCAGCATTTT.

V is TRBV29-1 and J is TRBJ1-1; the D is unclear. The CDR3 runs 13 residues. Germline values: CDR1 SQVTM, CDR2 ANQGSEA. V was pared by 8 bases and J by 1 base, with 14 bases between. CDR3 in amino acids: CSSRGGPNTEAFF. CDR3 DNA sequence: TGCAGCTCCCGGGGAGGGCCGAACACTGAAGCTTTCTTT. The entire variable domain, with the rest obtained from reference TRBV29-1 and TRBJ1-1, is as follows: SAVISQKPSRDICQRGTSLTIQCQVDSQVTMMFWYRQQPGQSLTLIATANQGSEATYESGFVIDKFPISRPNLTFSTLTVSNMSPEDSSIYLCSSRGGPNTEAFFGQGTRLTVV.

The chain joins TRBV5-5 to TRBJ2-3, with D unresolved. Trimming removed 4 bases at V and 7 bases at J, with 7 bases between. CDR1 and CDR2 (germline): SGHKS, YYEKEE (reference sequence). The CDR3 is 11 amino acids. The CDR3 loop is CASSPSYTQYF. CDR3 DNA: TGTGCCAGCAGCCCTTCTTATACGCAGTATTTT.

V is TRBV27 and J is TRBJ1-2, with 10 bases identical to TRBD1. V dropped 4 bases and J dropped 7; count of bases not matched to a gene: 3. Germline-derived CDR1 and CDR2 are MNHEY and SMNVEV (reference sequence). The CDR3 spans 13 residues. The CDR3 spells CASSSTGGSGYTF. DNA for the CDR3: TGTGCCAGCAGTTCGACAGGGGGCAGTGGCTACACCTTC.

In DNA, the CDR3 is TGCGCCAGCAGCCAAGACAGGGATCAGCCCCAGCATTTT. This codes for CASSQDRDQPQHF. The V call is TRBV4-1, the J call TRBJ1-5, with D perhaps matching TRBD1 (5 bases). This CDR3 has 13 residues. Germline assignment: CDR1 MGHRA and CDR2 YSYEKL. Between the trimmed V and J ends, which lost 0 bases and 5 bases, there was a span of 5 bases.

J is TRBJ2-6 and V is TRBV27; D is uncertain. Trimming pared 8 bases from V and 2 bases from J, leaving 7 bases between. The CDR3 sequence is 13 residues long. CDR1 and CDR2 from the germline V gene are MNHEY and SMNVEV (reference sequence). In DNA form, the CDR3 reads TGTGCCAGCTGGCGGACTGGGGCCAACGTCCTGACTTTC. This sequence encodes CASWRTGANVLTF.

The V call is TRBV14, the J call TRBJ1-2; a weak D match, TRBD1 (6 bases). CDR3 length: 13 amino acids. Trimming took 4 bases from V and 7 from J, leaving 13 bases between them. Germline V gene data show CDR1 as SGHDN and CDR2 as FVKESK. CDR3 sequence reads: CASSPNRAGGYTF. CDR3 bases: TGTGCCAGCAGCCCTAACAGGGCGGGTGGCTACACCTTC.

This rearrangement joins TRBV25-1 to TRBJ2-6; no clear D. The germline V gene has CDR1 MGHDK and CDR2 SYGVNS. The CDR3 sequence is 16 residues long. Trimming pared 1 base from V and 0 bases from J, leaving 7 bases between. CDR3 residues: CASSESTVSGANVLTF. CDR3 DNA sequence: TGTGCCAGCAGTGAATCAACAGTCTCTGGGGCCAACGTCCTGACTTTC.

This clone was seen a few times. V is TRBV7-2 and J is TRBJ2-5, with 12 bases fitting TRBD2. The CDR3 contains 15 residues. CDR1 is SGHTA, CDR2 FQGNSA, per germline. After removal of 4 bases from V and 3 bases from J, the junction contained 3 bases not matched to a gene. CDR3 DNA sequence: TGTGCCAGCAGCTACGGACTAGCGGGAAAAGAGACCCAGTACTTC. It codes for CASSYGLAGKETQYF.